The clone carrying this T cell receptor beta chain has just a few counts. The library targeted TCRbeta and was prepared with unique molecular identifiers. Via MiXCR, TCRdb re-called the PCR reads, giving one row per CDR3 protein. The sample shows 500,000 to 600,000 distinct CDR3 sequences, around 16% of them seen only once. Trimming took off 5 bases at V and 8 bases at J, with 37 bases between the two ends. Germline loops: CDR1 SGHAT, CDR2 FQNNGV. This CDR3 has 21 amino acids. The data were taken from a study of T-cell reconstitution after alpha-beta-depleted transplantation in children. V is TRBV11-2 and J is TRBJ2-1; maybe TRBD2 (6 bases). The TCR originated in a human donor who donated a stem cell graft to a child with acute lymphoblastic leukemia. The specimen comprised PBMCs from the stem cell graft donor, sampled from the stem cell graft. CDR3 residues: CASSPGSGRSFIPRGIDEQFF. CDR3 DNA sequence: TGTGCCAGCAGCCCAGGTAGCGGACGATCTTTTATTCCACGGGGTATCGATGAGCAGTTCTTC.